This TCR beta chain derives from a study of early stage breast cancer tumors. Only in-frame clones appear in the TCRdb table, and some are missing; sequencing was by immunoSEQ multiplex PCR. The repertoire consists of approximately 70,000 clones, with around 80% occurring once and the leading ten covering around 5%. V was pared by 4 bases and J by 0 bases, with 7 bases between. This CDR3 comprises 13 residues. Germline CDR1 is SGDLS and CDR2 is YYNGEE. This clonotype originated in a person aged 35-50 years with breast cancer. The source material was blood. The chain has TRBV9 and TRBJ1-1; tentatively, D is TRBD1 (6 bases). The CDR3 coding sequence is TGTGCCAGCAGCACAGGGATGAACACTGAAGCTTTCTTT. This encodes CASSTGMNTEAFF. Full variable domain (rest looked up from reference TRBV9 and TRBJ1-1): DSGVTQTPKHLITATGQRVTLRCSPRSGDLSVYWYQQSLDQGLQFLIQYYNGEERAKGNILERFSAQQFPDLHSELNLSSLELGDSALYFCASSTGMNTEAFFGQGTRLTVV.